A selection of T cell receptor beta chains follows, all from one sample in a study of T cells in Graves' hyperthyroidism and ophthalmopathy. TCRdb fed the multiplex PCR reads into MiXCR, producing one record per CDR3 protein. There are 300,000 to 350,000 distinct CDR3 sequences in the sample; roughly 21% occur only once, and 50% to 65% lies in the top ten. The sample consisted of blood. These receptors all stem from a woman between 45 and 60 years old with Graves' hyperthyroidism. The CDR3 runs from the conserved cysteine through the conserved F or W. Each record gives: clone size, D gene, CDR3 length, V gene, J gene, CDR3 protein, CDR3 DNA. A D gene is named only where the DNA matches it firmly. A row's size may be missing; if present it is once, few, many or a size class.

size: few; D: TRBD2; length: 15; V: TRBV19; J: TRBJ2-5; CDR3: CASSRGLAHQETQYF; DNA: TGTGCCAGTAGCAGAGGACTAGCGCACCAAGAGACCCAGTACTTC
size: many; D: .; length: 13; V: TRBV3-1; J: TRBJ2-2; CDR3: CASSQAATGELFF; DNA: TGTGCCAGCAGCCAAGCGGCTACCGGGGAGCTGTTTTTT
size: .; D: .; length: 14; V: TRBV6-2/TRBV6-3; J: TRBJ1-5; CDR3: CASSYTDSNQPQHF; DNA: TGTGCCAGCAGTTACACAGATAGCAATCAGCCCCAGCATTTT
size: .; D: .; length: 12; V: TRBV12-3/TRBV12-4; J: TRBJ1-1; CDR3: CASGPMNTEAFF; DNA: TGTGCCAGTGGACCAATGAACACTGAAGCTTTCTTT
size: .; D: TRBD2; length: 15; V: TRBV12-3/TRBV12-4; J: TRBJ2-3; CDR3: CASSLGSGRKDTQYF; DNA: TGTGCCAGCAGTTTAGGTAGCGGGAGAAAGGATACGCAGTATTTT
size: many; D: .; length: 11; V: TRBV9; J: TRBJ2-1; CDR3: CASSVGPEQFF; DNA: TGTGCCAGCAGCGTAGGACCTGAGCAGTTCTTC
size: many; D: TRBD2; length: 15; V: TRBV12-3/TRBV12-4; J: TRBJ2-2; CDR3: CASSRTSGSSGELFF; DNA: TGTGCCAGCAGCCGGACTAGCGGGAGTTCCGGGGAGCTGTTTTTT
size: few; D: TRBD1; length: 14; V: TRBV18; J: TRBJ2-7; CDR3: CASSPTQGSYEQYF; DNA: TGTGCCAGCTCACCTACACAGGGGTCCTACGAGCAGTACTTC
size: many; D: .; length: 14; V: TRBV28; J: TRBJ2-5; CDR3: CASTINRFQETQYF; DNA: TGTGCCAGCACCATCAATAGATTCCAAGAGACCCAGTACTTC
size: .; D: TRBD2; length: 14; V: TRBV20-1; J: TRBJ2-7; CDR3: CSARVGGSSYEQYF; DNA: TGCAGTGCTAGAGTGGGGGGGAGCTCCTACGAGCAGTACTTC
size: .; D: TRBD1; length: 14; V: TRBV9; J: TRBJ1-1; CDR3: CASSIEGDSTEAFF; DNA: TGTGCCAGCAGCATAGAGGGGGACAGCACTGAAGCTTTCTTT
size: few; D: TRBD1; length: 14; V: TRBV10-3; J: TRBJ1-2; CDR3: CAISGTGNNYGYTF; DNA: TGTGCCATCAGTGGGACAGGGAATAACTATGGCTACACCTTC
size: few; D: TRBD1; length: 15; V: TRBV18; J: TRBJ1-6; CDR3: CASSDSPGQGTPLHF; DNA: TGTGCCAGCTCAGATTCACCGGGACAGGGTACACCCCTCCACTTT
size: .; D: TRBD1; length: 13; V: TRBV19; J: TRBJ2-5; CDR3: CASQGQLQETQYF; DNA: TGTGCCAGTCAGGGACAGCTCCAAGAGACCCAGTACTTC
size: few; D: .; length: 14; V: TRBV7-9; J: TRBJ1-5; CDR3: CASSQLRGNQPQHF; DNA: TGTGCCAGCAGCCAACTACGCGGCAATCAGCCCCAGCATTTT
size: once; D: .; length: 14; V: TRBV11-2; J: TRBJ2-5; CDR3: CASSLEVRQETQYF; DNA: TGTGCCAGCAGCTTAGAGGTCAGGCAAGAGACCCAGTACTTC
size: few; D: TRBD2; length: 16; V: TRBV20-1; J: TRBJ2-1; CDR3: CSARYGLAGGLNEQFF; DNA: TGCAGTGCTAGATATGGCCTGGCGGGAGGACTCAATGAGCAGTTCTTC
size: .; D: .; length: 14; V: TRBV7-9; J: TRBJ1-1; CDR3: CASSPTGDNTEAFF; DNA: TGTGCCAGCAGCCCGACGGGTGACAACACTGAAGCTTTCTTT
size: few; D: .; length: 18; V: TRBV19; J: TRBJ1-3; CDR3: CASSMDAWQGSSGNTIYF; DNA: TGTGCCAGTAGTATGGACGCCTGGCAGGGGAGCTCTGGAAACACCATATATTTT
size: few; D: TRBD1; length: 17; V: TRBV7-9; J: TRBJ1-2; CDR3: CASSLESPGQGAGGYTF; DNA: TGTGCCAGCAGCTTAGAGTCCCCGGGACAGGGGGCTGGTGGCTACACCTTC
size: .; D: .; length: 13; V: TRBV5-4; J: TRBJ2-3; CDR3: CASSSSSGDTQYF; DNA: TGTGCCAGCAGCTCCTCTTCGGGAGATACGCAGTATTTT
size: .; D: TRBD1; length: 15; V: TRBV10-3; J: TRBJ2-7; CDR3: CAISESTGLSYEQYF; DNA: TGTGCCATCAGTGAGTCGACAGGGCTCTCCTACGAGCAGTACTTC
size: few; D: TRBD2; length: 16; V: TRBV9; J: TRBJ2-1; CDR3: CASSALTSFSYNEQFF; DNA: TGTGCCAGCAGCGCGCTGACTAGCTTCTCCTACAATGAGCAGTTCTTC
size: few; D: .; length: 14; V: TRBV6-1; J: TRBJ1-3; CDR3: CAIREWTAGNTIYF; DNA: TGTGCCATCCGGGAGTGGACTGCTGGAAACACCATATATTTT
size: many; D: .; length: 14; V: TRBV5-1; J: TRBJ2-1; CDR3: CASSLIYPYNEQFF; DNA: TGCGCCAGCAGCTTGATTTACCCGTACAATGAGCAGTTCTTC
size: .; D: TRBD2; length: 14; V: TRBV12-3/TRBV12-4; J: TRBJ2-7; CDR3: CASSLGTSLGEQYF; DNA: TGTGCCAGCAGTTTGGGGACTAGCTTGGGCGAGCAGTACTTC
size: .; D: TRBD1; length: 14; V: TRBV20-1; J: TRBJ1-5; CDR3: CSASGDRGYQPQHF; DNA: TGCAGTGCTAGTGGCGACAGGGGTTATCAGCCCCAGCATTTT
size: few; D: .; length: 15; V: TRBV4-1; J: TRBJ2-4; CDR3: CASSLLGIAKNIQYF; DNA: TGCGCCAGCAGCCTGTTAGGCATAGCCAAAAACATTCAGTACTTC
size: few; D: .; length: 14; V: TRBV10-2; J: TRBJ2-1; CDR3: CASSESTRGNEQFF; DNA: TGCGCCAGCAGTGAGTCGACTCGGGGGAATGAGCAGTTCTTC
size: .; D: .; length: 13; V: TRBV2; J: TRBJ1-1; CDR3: CASTQGFRAEAFF; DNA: TGTGCCAGCACACAGGGCTTCAGGGCTGAAGCTTTCTTT
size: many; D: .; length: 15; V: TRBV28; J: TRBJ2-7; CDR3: CASTTDIPSSYEQYF; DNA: TGTGCCAGCACCACGGACATACCCAGCTCCTACGAGCAGTACTTC
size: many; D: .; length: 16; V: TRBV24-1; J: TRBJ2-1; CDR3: CATSDPRVVLGYEQFF; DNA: TGTGCCACCAGTGATCCCAGGGTAGTCCTGGGGTATGAGCAGTTCTTC
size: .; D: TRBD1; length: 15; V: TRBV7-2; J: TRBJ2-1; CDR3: CASSLGQGAPREQFF; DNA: TGTGCCAGCAGCCTAGGACAGGGGGCACCTAGGGAGCAGTTCTTC
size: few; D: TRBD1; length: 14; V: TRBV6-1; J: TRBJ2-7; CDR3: CAITAGTASYEQYF; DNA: TGTGCCATCACCGCCGGGACAGCCTCCTACGAGCAGTACTTC
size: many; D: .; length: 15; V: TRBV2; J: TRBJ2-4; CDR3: CASRTTGLAKNIQYF; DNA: TGTGCCAGCAGAACGACAGGCCTAGCCAAAAACATTCAGTACTTC
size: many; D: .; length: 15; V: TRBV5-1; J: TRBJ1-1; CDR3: CASSQRTGLNTEAFF; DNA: TGCGCCAGCAGCCAACGGACGGGCCTGAACACTGAAGCTTTCTTT
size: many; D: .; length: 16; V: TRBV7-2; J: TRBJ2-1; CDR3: CASSLVGGSRYNEQFF; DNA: TGTGCCAGCAGCTTAGTTGGGGGGAGTAGGTACAATGAGCAGTTCTTC
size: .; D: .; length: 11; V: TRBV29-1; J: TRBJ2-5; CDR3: CSALRWETQYF; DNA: TGCAGCGCCTTGAGATGGGAGACCCAGTACTTC
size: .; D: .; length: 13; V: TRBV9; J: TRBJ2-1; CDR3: CASSVIPYNEQFF; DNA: TGTGCCAGCAGCGTGATCCCATACAATGAGCAGTTCTTC
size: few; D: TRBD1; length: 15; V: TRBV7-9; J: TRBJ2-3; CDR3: CASRLGQVPGDTQYF; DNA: TGTGCCAGCAGATTAGGACAGGTCCCTGGGGATACGCAGTATTTT
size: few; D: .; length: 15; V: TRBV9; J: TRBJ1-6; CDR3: CASSVGGGYNSPLHF; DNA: TGTGCCAGCAGCGTAGGAGGAGGTTATAATTCACCCCTCCACTTT
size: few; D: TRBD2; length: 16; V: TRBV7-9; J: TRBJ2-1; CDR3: CASSSSGGKTYNEQFF; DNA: TGTGCCAGCAGCTCCAGCGGGGGAAAGACCTATAATGAGCAGTTCTTC
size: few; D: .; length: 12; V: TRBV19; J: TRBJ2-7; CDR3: CASSTRRDEQYF; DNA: TGTGCCAGTAGTACGAGACGTGACGAGCAGTACTTC
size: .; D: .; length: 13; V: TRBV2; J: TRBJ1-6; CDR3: CASSEAKTLPLHF; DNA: TGTGCCAGCAGTGAAGCCAAAACATTGCCCCTCCACTTT
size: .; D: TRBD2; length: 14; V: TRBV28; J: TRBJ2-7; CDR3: CASTTAGPVYEQYF; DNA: TGTGCCAGCACCACAGCGGGACCGGTCTACGAGCAGTACTTC
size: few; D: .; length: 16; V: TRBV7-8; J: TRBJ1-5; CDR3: CASSLKGPWGHQPQHF; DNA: TGTGCCAGCAGCTTAAAGGGTCCCTGGGGCCATCAGCCCCAGCATTTT
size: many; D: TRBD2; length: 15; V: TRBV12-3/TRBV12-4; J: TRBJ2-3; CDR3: CASSPLAGPRDTQYF; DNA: TGTGCCAGCAGCCCACTAGCGGGGCCTCGAGATACGCAGTATTTT
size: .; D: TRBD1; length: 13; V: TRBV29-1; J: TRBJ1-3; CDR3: CSVDKGQGNTIYF; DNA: TGCAGCGTTGATAAGGGACAGGGAAACACCATATATTTT
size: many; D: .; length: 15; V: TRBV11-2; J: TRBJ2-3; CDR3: CASTLLGGGTDTQYF; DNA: TGTGCCAGCACCCTGTTGGGGGGCGGAACAGATACGCAGTATTTT
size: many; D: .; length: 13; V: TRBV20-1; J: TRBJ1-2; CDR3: CSARVPREDGYTF; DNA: TGCAGTGCTAGAGTACCCAGGGAGGATGGCTACACCTTC
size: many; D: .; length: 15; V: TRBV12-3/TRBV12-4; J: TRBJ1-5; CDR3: CASSLALGGNQPQHF; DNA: TGTGCCAGCAGTTTAGCGCTAGGGGGGAATCAGCCCCAGCATTTT
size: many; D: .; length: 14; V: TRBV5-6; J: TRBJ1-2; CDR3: CASSLVLPNYGYTF; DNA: TGTGCCAGCAGCTTGGTACTACCTAACTATGGCTACACCTTC
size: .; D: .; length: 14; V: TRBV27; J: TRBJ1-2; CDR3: CASRPTLTNYGYTF; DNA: TGTGCCAGCAGACCGACATTGACTAACTATGGCTACACCTTC
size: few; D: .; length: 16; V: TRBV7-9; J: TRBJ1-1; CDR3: CASTVPSIGGRAEAFF; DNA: TGTGCCAGCACTGTGCCCAGTATTGGGGGGCGGGCTGAAGCTTTCTTT
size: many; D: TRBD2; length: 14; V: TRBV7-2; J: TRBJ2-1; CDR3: CASSRSGGANEQFF; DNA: TGTGCCAGCAGCCGTAGCGGGGGGGCCAATGAGCAGTTCTTC